The rows below give T cell receptor beta chains drawn from one sample of a study of regulatory T cells in long-lasting Graves disease. MiXCR was run by TCRdb on the multiplex PCR reads, yielding one entry per CDR3 protein. Found here are about 470,000 distinct CDR3 sequences, less than 25% of them singletons; the top ten hold 7% to 10%. The sample was peripheral blood mononuclear cells (PBMCs), taken when the disease was refractory, from a patient treated with antithyroid drugs. Receptor source: a female donor with Graves disease. Both conserved end residues are part of each CDR3. The D gene is left open where the match is weak. Clone sizes are given selectively: once, few, many, or a class where the clone is expanded.

NA	TRBV11-2	TRBJ2-1	NA	TGTGCCAGCAGCTTAGCGCTGAGGGTCACTGGCGATGAGCAGTTCTTC	CASSLALRVTGDEQFF
NA	TRBV6-1	TRBJ1-2	many	TGTGCCAGCAGATCCACAGCTAACTATGGCTACACCTTC	CASRSTANYGYTF
NA	TRBV2	TRBJ2-7	many	TGTGCCAGCAGTGGACAACACGAGCAGTACTTC	CASSGQHEQYF
NA	TRBV14	TRBJ2-5	NA	TGTGCCAGCAGCCCTAGGATGTACCAAGAGACCCAGTACTTC	CASSPRMYQETQYF
NA	TRBV28	TRBJ2-5	many	TGTGCCACCCGAGGTTCAAACCAAGAGACCCAGTACTTC	CATRGSNQETQYF
TRBD1	TRBV25-1	TRBJ2-7	few	TGTGCCAGCAGTCCCTGGGACAGGTCCTACGAGCAGTACTTC	CASSPWDRSYEQYF
TRBD1	TRBV6-5	TRBJ2-7	many	TGTGCCAGCAGTTCCGACAGGGGGCCGGACGAGCAGTACTTC	CASSSDRGPDEQYF
NA	TRBV28	TRBJ1-5	NA	TGTGCCAGCAGTCGGAAGCAAATAATTCGGACCATCCAGGGGCCAAATCAGCCCCAGCATTTT	CASSRKQIIRTIQGPNQPQHF
NA	TRBV7-9	TRBJ1-1	many	TGTGCCAGCAGGCCGGGTGTCAGCACTGAAGCTTTCTTT	CASRPGVSTEAFF
NA	TRBV7-2	TRBJ2-7	few	TGTGCCAGCAGCTTAGGAGCGGCAGCCTCCTACGAGCAGTACTTC	CASSLGAAASYEQYF
NA	TRBV7-9	TRBJ2-2	NA	TGTGCCAGCAGTTTGGGGCAGGGCCGGGGGTCCGGGGAGCTGTTTTTT	CASSLGQGRGSGELFF
NA	TRBV27	TRBJ1-6	many	TGTGCCAGCAGTGAGATCGGACAGAACAAAAATTCACCCCTCCACTTT	CASSEIGQNKNSPLHF
TRBD2	TRBV20-1	TRBJ2-5	many	TGCAGTGCTAAGCGGGAGGGCCGGCCTGAGACCCAGTACTTC	CSAKREGRPETQYF
NA	TRBV28	TRBJ2-5	many	TGTGCCAGCAGCTTTGGTGCGGGACCTGGGAGGCAAGAGACCCAGTACTTC	CASSFGAGPGRQETQYF
NA	TRBV2	TRBJ2-2	many	TGTGCCAGCAGTGGCAGGGGGCGCGGGAGAAGCGGGGAGCTGTTTTTT	CASSGRGRGRSGELFF
NA	TRBV3-1	TRBJ2-5	many	TGTGCCAGCAGCCAGGGGACGTTGGGATTGGAGACCCAGTACTTC	CASSQGTLGLETQYF
NA	TRBV12-3/TRBV12-4	TRBJ2-4	many	TGTGCCAGCAGTTTAAAACGGTCGGCGCCCTACATTCAGTACTTC	CASSLKRSAPYIQYF
TRBD1	TRBV2	TRBJ1-2	many	TGTGCCAGCGGAGGACAGGGGTTTTCCTATGGCTACACCTTC	CASGGQGFSYGYTF
NA	TRBV11-2	TRBJ2-1	few	TGTGCCAGCAGCTTAGATGGGACTCGATACAATGAGCAGTTCTTC	CASSLDGTRYNEQFF
NA	TRBV28	TRBJ2-7	many	TGTGCCACACATCCCGGGGAAATTAGAGCCTACGAGCAGTACTTC	CATHPGEIRAYEQYF
TRBD2	TRBV29-1	TRBJ2-5	many	TGCAGCGTTGAAGGGACTAGCGGGAGTCGTTTTAGGGAGACCCAGTACTTC	CSVEGTSGSRFRETQYF
NA	TRBV7-9	TRBJ2-5	NA	TGTGCCAGCAGGCAGACGCCGGAGACCCAGTACTTC	CASRQTPETQYF
NA	TRBV15	TRBJ1-5	few	TGTGCCACCAGCAGAGGGACCCTAGTAGGTCAGCCCCAGCATTTT	CATSRGTLVGQPQHF
TRBD1	TRBV29-1	TRBJ2-2	NA	TGCAGCGTCGTTGGGGGTCTGGGGACAGGGGGGAACACCGGGGAGCTGTTTTTT	CSVVGGLGTGGNTGELFF
NA	TRBV3-1	TRBJ1-3	many	TGTGCCAGCAGCCAAGGAGACAAACCTCGGAACACCATATATTTT	CASSQGDKPRNTIYF
TRBD2	TRBV6-1	TRBJ2-7	many	TGTGCCAGCAAAAGTCGCGGGAGCTCCTACGAGCAGTACTTC	CASKSRGSSYEQYF
TRBD1	TRBV11-2	TRBJ1-2	NA	TGTGCCAGCAGCCCCCGGGACAGGGCGCAGGGCTACACCTTC	CASSPRDRAQGYTF
TRBD2	TRBV6-1	TRBJ2-5	few	TGTGCCAGCAGTGAATTTCTGACTAGCGGGAGGAAGACCCAGTACTTC	CASSEFLTSGRKTQYF
NA	TRBV2	TRBJ2-7	many	TGTGCCAGCTCGGGCAGTACCTACGAGCAGTACTTC	CASSGSTYEQYF
NA	TRBV5-1	TRBJ1-2	NA	TGCGCCAGCAGCCCTCTGGACAGTAACTATGACTACACCTTC	CASSPLDSNYDYTF
TRBD2	TRBV5-1	TRBJ2-2	few	TGCGCCAGCAGCGGGACTAGCGGAGATACCGGGGAGCTGTTTTTT	CASSGTSGDTGELFF
NA	TRBV13	TRBJ2-5	many	TGTGCCAGCAGCTTAGGCCAAAAGACCCAGTACTTC	CASSLGQKTQYF
NA	TRBV2	TRBJ2-3	NA	TGTGCCAGCAGTGTTGCTTCAGCCCGCACAGATACGCAGTATTTT	CASSVASARTDTQYF
TRBD1	TRBV19	TRBJ2-2	NA	TGTGCCAGTAGGAAACAGGGGGGAAACGGGGAGCTGTTTTTT	CASRKQGGNGELFF
NA	TRBV29-1	TRBJ2-7	NA	TGCAGCGTTGACCAATTGGCCGGGACTGGCTACGAGCAGTACTTC	CSVDQLAGTGYEQYF
NA	TRBV12-3/TRBV12-4	TRBJ2-3	many	TGTGCCAGCAGCCTAGAGATTAGCGGTTCCACAGATACGCAGTATTTT	CASSLEISGSTDTQYF
NA	TRBV11-2	TRBJ2-5	NA	TGTGCCAGCAGCTTGGTCACTAGATCCGAGACCCAGTACTTC	CASSLVTRSETQYF
NA	TRBV5-1	TRBJ2-2	once	TGCGCCAGCAGCCCTACTTCCTTCCAGGCCGCGAACACCGGGGAGCTGTTTTTT	CASSPTSFQAANTGELFF
NA	TRBV25-1	TRBJ2-5	NA	TGTGCCAGCAGTGAATACCCCGCGGAGACCCAGTACTTC	CASSEYPAETQYF
NA	TRBV12-3/TRBV12-4	TRBJ2-5	many	TGTGCCAGCAGTAAACAGCTACAAGAGACCCAGTACTTC	CASSKQLQETQYF
NA	TRBV12-3/TRBV12-4	TRBJ2-7	few	TGTGCCAGCAGTTCGACTAGTACCGAGCAGTACTTC	CASSSTSTEQYF
NA	TRBV7-9	TRBJ1-1	many	TGTGCCAGCAGCTTAGTAGCTTTGGGGGACACTGAAGCTTTCTTT	CASSLVALGDTEAFF
TRBD1	TRBV6-5	TRBJ2-2	few	TGTGCCAGCAGCTACAGGGGAAGGAACACCGGGGAGCTGTTTTTT	CASSYRGRNTGELFF
TRBD2	TRBV5-1	TRBJ2-2	many	TGCGCCAGCAGCTACAGCGGGAGTCGAACCGGGGAGCTGTTTTTT	CASSYSGSRTGELFF
TRBD1	TRBV2	TRBJ1-6	once	TGTGCCGCCGGGACAGAAATTTCACCCCTCCACTTT	CAAGTEISPLHF
NA	TRBV27	TRBJ2-1	NA	TGTGCCAGCAGTTCTGGCGGCCCCTACAATGAGCAGTTCTTC	CASSSGGPYNEQFF
TRBD1	TRBV27	TRBJ1-2	many	TGTGCCAGCAGCCGCGGGACAGGCGGCGGCTACACCTTC	CASSRGTGGGYTF
NA	TRBV12-3/TRBV12-4	TRBJ1-1	many	TGTGCCAGCACCATCGGAGGGCCCAACACTGAAGCTTTCTTT	CASTIGGPNTEAFF
NA	TRBV6-5	TRBJ1-5	many	TGTGCCAGCAGTTACGCCAGGCGGAATCAGCCCCAGCATTTT	CASSYARRNQPQHF
NA	TRBV28	TRBJ1-2	few	TGTGCCGGCCAGGGGATTAGTGGCTACACCTTC	CAGQGISGYTF
NA	TRBV10-3	TRBJ2-7	NA	TGTGCCATCAGTGAGGGGGTCACCACTGGCTACGAGCAGTACTTC	CAISEGVTTGYEQYF
NA	TRBV6-1	TRBJ1-1	NA	TGTGCCAGCAGGGGGGGCGTTGGATTCTACACTGAAGCTTTCTTT	CASRGGVGFYTEAFF
NA	TRBV28	TRBJ1-2	many	TGTGCCAGCAGTTTTAGCGGCGGGGGCAACGGCTACACCTTC	CASSFSGGGNGYTF